The rows below give T cell receptor beta chains drawn from one sample of a study of shared clonotypes between healthy human individuals. The protocol was immunoSEQ multiplex PCR, while the TCRdb copy is restricted to in-frame clones and leaves out a portion. The sample lists roughly 2 million clones; 95% were seen once. Sequenced material: naive CD4+ T cells sorted from blood. The receptors come from a man younger than 30 in good health. Each CDR3 is given with its conserved first and last residue.

TRBJ2-7 | TRBV7-9 | CASSFYRGGVFSYEQYF
TRBJ1-2 | TRBV11-3 | CASSLGAGDYGYTF
TRBJ1-4 | TRBV11-3 | CASSCERANEKLFF
TRBJ2-1 | TRBV11-2 | CASSPQASGRREQFF
TRBJ2-1 | TRBV9 | CASSAGLHNEQFF
TRBJ2-1 | TRBV10-1 | CASSEKKTGGNEQFF
TRBJ2-3 | TRBV9 | CASSVAVFTDTQYF
TRBJ2-3 | TRBV25-1 | CASSVSSDRGRADTQYF
TRBJ2-3 | TRBV27 | CASSQRGTRLAGFTDTQYF
TRBJ1-2 | TRBV30 | CAWSVSGVGYTF
TRBJ1-1 | TRBV27 | CASRRQGGNTEAFF
TRBJ1-1 | TRBV18 | CASSPPGLAGGTEAFF
TRBJ2-7 | TRBV5-1 | CASSLQLGGYEQYF
TRBJ1-1 | TRBV18 | CASSPPRLTANTEAFF
TRBJ1-3 | TRBV10-2 | CASSEPAQSGNTIYF
TRBJ1-1 | TRBV10-3 | CAIRQAGRTEAFF
TRBJ1-2 | TRBV25-1 | CASSGTASYGYTF
TRBJ2-5 | TRBV5-1 | CASSLGLVETQYF
TRBJ2-7 | TRBV23-1 | CASSRWRGSTYEQYF
TRBJ2-5 | TRBV11-2 | CASSTSGETQYF
TRBJ1-3 | TRBV10-1 | CASSDSGLADTIYF
TRBJ1-2 | TRBV6-5 | CASIPQGGSYGYTF
TRBJ1-3 | TRBV5-6 | CASSGLASAGNTIYF
TRBJ2-1 | TRBV7-3 | CASSLTGFPTNEQFF
TRBJ2-3 | TRBV6-6 | CASSSWTSGSTDTQYF
TRBJ2-2 | TRBV7-2 | CASSQWTAGELFF
TRBJ1-2 | TRBV9 | CASSVAPGGIDGYTF
TRBJ1-5 | TRBV21-1 | CASSKGEEVGNQPQHF
TRBJ2-7 | TRBV30 | CAWSGGGDSYEQYF
TRBJ2-3 | TRBV7-2 | CASSLVGGRSADTQYF
TRBJ1-6 | TRBV11-2 | CASSLGPRGSSPLHF
TRBJ1-2 | TRBV29-1 | CSVGEGGYGYTF
TRBJ2-1 | TRBV11-3 | CASSLGIWDSAGNEQFF
TRBJ1-1 | TRBV6-1 | CASSSRDRGYTEAFF
TRBJ2-4 | TRBV4-1 | CASSQEPQRTGAKVVQYF
TRBJ2-3 | TRBV27 | CASSLWLAGPTSTDTQYF
TRBJ2-5 | TRBV4-1 | CASSTRSSYQETQYF
TRBJ2-7 | TRBV5-1 | CASSLGSVESSYEQYF
TRBJ1-1 | TRBV5-4 | CASSRNSNTEAFF
TRBJ2-7 | TRBV13 | CASSPPSSGRANYEQYF
TRBJ1-4 | TRBV21-1 | CASSNGGVGEKLFF
TRBJ2-5 | TRBV5-1 | CASSLSYPGQGAETQYF
TRBJ2-3 | TRBV7-2 | CASSLGLARTDTQYF
TRBJ2-7 | TRBV18 | CATRPAGTVIYEQYF
TRBJ1-3 | TRBV7-2 | CASSGRDRPGAGGNTIYF